One sample yielded the 19 T cell receptor beta chains listed below, sequenced in a study of blood T cells in healthy people across ages. Sample-barcoded 5' priming and a J-beta primer mix drove a second PCR of roughly 6 to 12 cycles. TCRdb recomputed calls from the 5' RACE reads with MiXCR, one row per CDR3 protein. Of approximately 800,000 distinct CDR3 sequences listed, more than 25% were seen once; the top ten hold roughly 3.1%. This sample also appeared in a second study, on T cells of mothers and their children.

Sequencing was performed on blood. These receptors were obtained from a boy younger than 18 in good health.

The sample holds one count of this clonotype. V gene TRBV5-1 combines with J gene TRBJ1-2; 10 bases match TRBD1. V gave up 4 bases and J gave up 3 bases; unmatched junction bases: 6. This CDR3 has 15 residues. Germline values: CDR1 SGHRS, CDR2 YFSETQ. CDR3 sequence reads: CASSPDRGRDYGYTF. The CDR3 DNA sequence: TGCGCCAGCAGCCCAGACAGGGGGCGAGACTATGGCTACACCTTC.

This clonotype has a single count. V usage is TRBV28 and J usage is TRBJ2-4; 9 nucleotides align to TRBD2. The CDR3 is made up of 15 amino acids. Trimming removed 6 bases from V and 6 bases from J; junction bases left unmatched: 9. The germline gives CDR1 MDHEN, CDR2 SYDVKM. CDR3 coding DNA: TGTGCCAGCAGCTCCCCGACTAGCGGACTAAACATTCAGTACTTC. Translated: CASSSPTSGLNIQYF.

This clonotype was detected only a few times. The CDR3 here is CASSVAAAAYQETQYF. The CDR3 nucleotides are TGTGCCAGCAGCGTAGCTGCTGCAGCTTACCAAGAGACCCAGTACTTC. This chain joins TRBV9 and TRBJ2-5; D unresolved. Between the trimmed V and J ends, which lost 0 bases and 0 bases, there was a span of 12 bases. This CDR3 has 16 amino acids. Germline assignment: CDR1 SGDLS and CDR2 YYNGEE.

This clonotype turned up a few times. The V call is TRBV6-6, the J call TRBJ1-1; no definite D call. The CDR3 has 10 residues. V was shortened by 6 bases and J by 4 bases, with 3 bases between the two germline ends. Germline V gene sequence: CDR1 MNHNY, CDR2 SVGAGI (reference sequence). CDR3 in DNA: TGTGCCAGCAGGGTCACTGAAGCTTTCTTT. Translating it yields CASRVTEAFF.

This clonotype showed up just a few times. J is TRBJ2-1 and V is TRBV29-1; 10 bases are a match to TRBD2. Germline-derived CDR1 and CDR2 are SQVTM and ANQGSEA. With 3 bases clipped from V and 4 bases from J, the junction kept 6 bases outside the gene matches. The CDR3 extends over 15 amino acids. The CDR3 DNA is TGCAGCGTTGACTCTAGCGGGAGTGGGTACAATGAGCAGTTCTTC. This codes for CSVDSSGSGYNEQFF.

The rearrangement links TRBV10-3 to TRBJ2-5; 8 bases are a match to TRBD2. The J call is in doubt because the DNA end fits TRBJ2-7 better. The CDR3 spans 13 residues. The germline CDR1 and CDR2 sequences are ENHRY and SYGVKD. The CDR3 DNA reads TGTGCCACGGGTAGCGGGACCTCCTACGAGCAGTACTTC. It codes for CATGSGTSYEQYF.

Here the CDR3 DNA reads TGCAGCGTTGTACTAGCGGGGGGGATCAACGAGCAGTACTTC. As protein: CSVVLAGGINEQYF. The chain has TRBV29-1 and TRBJ2-7; TRBD2 matches 13 bases. This CDR3 has 14 residues. The trim removed 4 bases at V and 5 bases at J, leaving 5 bases unmatched. CDR1 is SQVTM, CDR2 ANQGSEA, per germline.

The J gene is TRBJ2-7, the V gene TRBV20-1; possible D gene TRBD2, 5 bases. Looked up from germline, CDR1 is DFQATT and CDR2 is SNEGSKA (reference sequence). V dropped 3 bases and J dropped 3 bases, with 12 bases sitting between them. This CDR3 is built from 13 residues. The CDR3 nucleotides read TGCAGTGCTAGCGGGGAAGGGCTCTACGAGCAGTACTTC. Protein: CSASGEGLYEQYF.

This clonotype appeared a few times. The chain employs TRBV30 and TRBJ1-2, with D possibly being TRBD1 (5 bases). Trimming took off 0 bases at V and 4 bases at J, with 18 bases between the two ends. CDR1 GTSNPN and CDR2 SVGIG come from the germline V gene (reference sequence). This CDR3 region has 16 residues. CDR3 protein: CAWSVPWGSAVYGYTF. In DNA, the CDR3 is TGTGCCTGGAGTGTACCGTGGGGCAGCGCGGTCTATGGCTACACCTTC.

The chain links TRBV5-1 to TRBJ2-5; D is possibly TRBD1 (6 bases). Trimming removed 7 bases from V and 2 bases from J, with 18 bases in between. This CDR3 comprises 15 residues. Germline CDR1 and CDR2: SGHRS and YFSETQ. CDR3 nucleotide sequence: TGCGCCAGCGGACCAGGGGTTGCGGCACAAGAGACCCAGTACTTC. Amino acid sequence: CASGPGVAAQETQYF.

On this clonotype itself: The germline gene is not matched at one end of the junction; a read error may be the cause. In DNA form, the CDR3 reads TGTGCCAGCAGTTACCAGGGGTCCAGGGACTACGTGCAGTACTTC. The encoded protein is CASSYQGSRDYVQYF. The chain couples TRBV6-2 or TRBV6-3 to TRBJ2-7, with a possible D match to TRBD2 (7 bases). CDR1 MNHEY and CDR2 SVGEGT come from the germline V gene. This CDR3 has 15 amino acids.

The sample holds a few counts of this clonotype. This sequence joins TRBV29-1 and TRBJ1-5; TRBD1 might be the D (5 bases). Germline-derived CDR1 and CDR2 are SQVTM and ANQGSEA. This CDR3 has 13 amino acids. Trimming shortened V by 4 bases and J by 5 bases, and 12 bases separated the two germline ends. The CDR3 DNA sequence: TGCAGCGTTGTCGAGGGACGCGATCAGCCCCAGCATTTT. Residues: CSVVEGRDQPQHF.

This clonotype has a handful of counts. The rearrangement links TRBV10-1 to TRBJ2-1, with D tentatively TRBD1 or TRBD2 (5 bases each). Germline values: CDR1 WNHNN, CDR2 SYGVQD (reference sequence). The CDR3 has 15 amino acids. Trimming removed 5 bases from V and 5 bases from J, with 16 bases in between. Here the CDR3 reads CASSLGDPKDNEQFF. The CDR3 nucleotides are TGCGCCAGCAGTTTAGGGGACCCCAAGGACAATGAGCAGTTCTTC.

This clonotype occurred a few times. The chain carries TRBV7-3 and TRBJ1-1; D is undetermined. V was shortened by 4 bases and J by 3 bases, with 9 bases between the two germline ends. The CDR3 has 13 residues. Germline-derived CDR1 and CDR2 are SGHTA and FQGTGA. CDR3 nucleotide sequence: TGTGCCAGCAGCTCCGCGGGCTACACTGAAGCTTTCTTT. Its protein product is CASSSAGYTEAFF.

This clonotype has just a few counts. This rearrangement joins TRBV10-3 to TRBJ2-7; 10 nucleotides agree with TRBD2. Germline-derived CDR1 and CDR2 are ENHRY and SYGVKD. V trimming: 3 bases; J trimming: 1 base; junction bases outside the gene matches: 3. The CDR3 is 15 amino acids. The CDR3 nucleotides are TGTGCCATCAGTGAAGCTAGCGGGGGATCCTACGAGCAGTACTTC. This encodes CAISEASGGSYEQYF.

The gene calls are TRBV10-3 and TRBJ2-1, with TRBD2 matching over 7 bases. CDR3 size: 15 residues. V shed 4 bases and J 1 base; nucleotides not matched to a gene: 4. Germline V CDR1 and CDR2: ENHRY, SYGVKD. Written as DNA, the CDR3 is TGTGCCATCAGTGGTTGGGGGGGATCCTACAATGAGCAGTTCTTC. Encoded protein: CAISGWGGSYNEQFF.

This clonotype came up a few times. V usage is TRBV5-1 and J usage is TRBJ2-3, with a tentative D call TRBD2 (7 bases). Germline loops: CDR1 SGHRS, CDR2 YFSETQ. Trimming pared 6 bases from V and 5 bases from J, leaving 22 bases between. The CDR3 is 16 amino acids. The DNA of the CDR3 is TGCGCCAGCAAACCAGGGGAGCGGGGTGGAATAGATACGCAGTATTTT. Translation: CASKPGERGGIDTQYF. Combining the CDR3 with reference TRBV5-1 and TRBJ2-3 gives the whole variable domain KAGVTQTPRYLIKTRGQQVTLSCSPISGHRSVSWYQQTPGQGLQFLFEYFSETQRNKGNFPGRFSGRQFSNSRSEMNVSTLELGDSALYLCASKPGERGGIDTQYFGPGTRLTVL.

The chain carries TRBV10-3 and TRBJ2-2; TRBD1 matches at 8 bases. Looked up from germline, CDR1 is ENHRY and CDR2 is SYGVKD. This CDR3 spans 14 amino acids. J lost 3 bases, V lost 6 bases, and 3 bases had no gene match. CDR3 amino acids: CAISDRGDTGELFF. Here the CDR3 DNA reads TGTGCCATCAGCGACAGGGGCGACACCGGGGAGCTGTTTTTT.

The V and J genes are TRBV20-1 and TRBJ2-1, with 7 bases lining up with TRBD1. The CDR3 consists of 12 residues. V shed 5 bases and J 7 bases; nucleotides not matched to a gene: 5. Germline V CDR1 and CDR2: DFQATT, SNEGSKA (reference sequence). The CDR3 nucleotides read TGCAGTGCTCAGACAGGGAAAAATGAGCAGTTCTTC. It codes for CSAQTGKNEQFF.